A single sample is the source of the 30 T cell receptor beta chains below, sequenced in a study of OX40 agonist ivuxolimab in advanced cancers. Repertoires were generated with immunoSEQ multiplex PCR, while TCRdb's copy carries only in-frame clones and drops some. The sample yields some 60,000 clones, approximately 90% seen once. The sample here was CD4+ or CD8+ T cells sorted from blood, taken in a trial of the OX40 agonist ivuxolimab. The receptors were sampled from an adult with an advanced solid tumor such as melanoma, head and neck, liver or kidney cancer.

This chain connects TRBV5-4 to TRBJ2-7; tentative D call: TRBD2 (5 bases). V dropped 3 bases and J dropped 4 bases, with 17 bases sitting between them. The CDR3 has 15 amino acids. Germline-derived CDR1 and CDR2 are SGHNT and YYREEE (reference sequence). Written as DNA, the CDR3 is TGTGCCAGCAGCTCTTATAGCGAGAATAAATACGAGCAGTACTTC. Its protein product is CASSSYSENKYEQYF.

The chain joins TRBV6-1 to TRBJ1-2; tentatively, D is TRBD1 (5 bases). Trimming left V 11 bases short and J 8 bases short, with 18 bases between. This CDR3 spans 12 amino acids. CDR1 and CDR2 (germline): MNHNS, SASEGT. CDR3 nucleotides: TGTGCCGGGACCTCCCCATGGGAAGGCTACACCTTC. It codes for CAGTSPWEGYTF.

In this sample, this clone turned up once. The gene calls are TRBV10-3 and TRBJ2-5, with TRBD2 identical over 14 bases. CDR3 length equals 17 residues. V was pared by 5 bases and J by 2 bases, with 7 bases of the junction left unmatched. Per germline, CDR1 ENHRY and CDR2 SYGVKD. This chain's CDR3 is CAISIGTSGRNQETQYF. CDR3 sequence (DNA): TGTGCCATCAGTATAGGGACTAGCGGGAGAAATCAAGAGACCCAGTACTTC.

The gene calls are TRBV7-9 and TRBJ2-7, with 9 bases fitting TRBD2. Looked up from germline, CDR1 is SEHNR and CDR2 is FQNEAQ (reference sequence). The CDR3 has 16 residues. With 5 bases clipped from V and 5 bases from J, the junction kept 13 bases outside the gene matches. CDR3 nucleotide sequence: TGTGCCAGCAGCCAATCTCATAGCGGGAGCCCCAACGAGCAGTACTTC. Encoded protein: CASSQSHSGSPNEQYF.

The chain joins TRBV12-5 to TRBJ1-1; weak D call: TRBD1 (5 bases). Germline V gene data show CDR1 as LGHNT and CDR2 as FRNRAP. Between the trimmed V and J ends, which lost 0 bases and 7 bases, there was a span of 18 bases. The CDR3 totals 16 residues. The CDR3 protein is CASGLVPVVADSEAFF. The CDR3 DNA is TGTGCTAGTGGTTTGGTTCCCGTTGTCGCCGACAGTGAAGCTTTCTTT.

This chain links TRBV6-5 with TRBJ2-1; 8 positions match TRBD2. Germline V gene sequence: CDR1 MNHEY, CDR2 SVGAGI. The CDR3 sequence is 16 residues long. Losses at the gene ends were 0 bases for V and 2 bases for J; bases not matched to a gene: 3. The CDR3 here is CASSYSTGGPYNEQFF. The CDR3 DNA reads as TGTGCCAGCAGTTACTCTACGGGAGGGCCCTACAATGAGCAGTTCTTC.

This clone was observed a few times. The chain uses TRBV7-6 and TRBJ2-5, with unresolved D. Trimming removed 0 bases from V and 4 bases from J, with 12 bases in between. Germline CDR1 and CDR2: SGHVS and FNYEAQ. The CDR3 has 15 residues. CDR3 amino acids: CASSLAAGEGETQYF. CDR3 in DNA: TGTGCCAGCAGCTTAGCGGCCGGTGAAGGAGAGACCCAGTACTTC.

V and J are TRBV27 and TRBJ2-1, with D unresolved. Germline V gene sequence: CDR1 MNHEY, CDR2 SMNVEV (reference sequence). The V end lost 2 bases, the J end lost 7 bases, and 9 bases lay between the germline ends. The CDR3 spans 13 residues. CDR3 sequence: CASSLLEENEQFF. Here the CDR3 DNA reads TGTGCCAGCAGTTTACTAGAGGAGAATGAGCAGTTCTTC.

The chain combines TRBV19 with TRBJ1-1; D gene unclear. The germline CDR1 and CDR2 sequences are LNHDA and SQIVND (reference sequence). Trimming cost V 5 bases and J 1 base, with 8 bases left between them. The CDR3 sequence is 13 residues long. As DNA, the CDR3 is TGTGCCAGTAGTGGCGCCGGGAACACTGAAGCTTTCTTT. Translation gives CASSGAGNTEAFF.

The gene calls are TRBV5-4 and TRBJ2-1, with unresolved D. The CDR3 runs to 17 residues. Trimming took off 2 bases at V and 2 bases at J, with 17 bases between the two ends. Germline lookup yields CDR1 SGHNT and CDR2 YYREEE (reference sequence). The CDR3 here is CASSFLHPGPTYNEQFF. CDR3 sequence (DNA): TGTGCCAGCAGCTTTTTACATCCCGGGCCTACCTACAATGAGCAGTTCTTC.

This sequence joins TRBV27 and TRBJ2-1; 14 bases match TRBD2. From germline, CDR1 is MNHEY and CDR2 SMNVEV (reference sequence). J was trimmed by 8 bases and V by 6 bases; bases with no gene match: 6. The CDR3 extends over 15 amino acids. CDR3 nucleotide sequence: TGTGCCAGCAGCCCTGGACTAGCGGGAGGTTATGAGCAGTTCTTC. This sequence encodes CASSPGLAGGYEQFF.

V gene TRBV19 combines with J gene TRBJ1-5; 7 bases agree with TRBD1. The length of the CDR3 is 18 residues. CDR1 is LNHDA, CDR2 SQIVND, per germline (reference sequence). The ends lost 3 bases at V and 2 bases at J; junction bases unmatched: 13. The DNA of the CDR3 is TGTGCCAGTAGTATGTGGGACAGTAGTCGTTATGGCAATCAGCCCCAGCATTTT. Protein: CASSMWDSSRYGNQPQHF.

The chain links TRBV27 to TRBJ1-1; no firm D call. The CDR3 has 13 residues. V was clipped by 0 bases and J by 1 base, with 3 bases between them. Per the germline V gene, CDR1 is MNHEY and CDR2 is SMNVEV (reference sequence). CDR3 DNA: TGTGCCAGCAGTTTATCGTGGAACACTGAAGCTTTCTTT. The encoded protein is CASSLSWNTEAFF.

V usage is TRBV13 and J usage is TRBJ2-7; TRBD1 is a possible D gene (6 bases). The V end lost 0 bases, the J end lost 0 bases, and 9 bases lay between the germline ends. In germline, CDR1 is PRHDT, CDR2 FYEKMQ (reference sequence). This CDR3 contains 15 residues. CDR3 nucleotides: TGTGCCAGCAGCTTAGGGTACAGGGTCTCCTACGAGCAGTACTTC. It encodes CASSLGYRVSYEQYF. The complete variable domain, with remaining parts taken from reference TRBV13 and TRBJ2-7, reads AAGVIQSPRHLIKEKRETATLKCYPIPRHDTVYWYQQGPGQDPQFLISFYEKMQSDKGSIPDRFSAQQFSDYHSELNMSSLELGDSALYFCASSLGYRVSYEQYFGPGTRLTVT.

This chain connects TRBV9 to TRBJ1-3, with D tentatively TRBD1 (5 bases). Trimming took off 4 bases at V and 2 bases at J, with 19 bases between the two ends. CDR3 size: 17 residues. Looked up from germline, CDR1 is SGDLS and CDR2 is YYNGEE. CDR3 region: CASSPPSGDSAGNTIYF. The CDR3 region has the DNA TGTGCCAGCAGCCCTCCATCGGGGGATTCGGCTGGAAACACCATATATTTT.

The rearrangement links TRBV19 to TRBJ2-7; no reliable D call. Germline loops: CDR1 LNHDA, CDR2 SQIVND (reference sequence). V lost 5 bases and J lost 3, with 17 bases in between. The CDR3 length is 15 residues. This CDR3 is CASSPDGSHVYEQYF. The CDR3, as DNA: TGTGCCAGTAGTCCCGACGGGTCCCATGTCTACGAGCAGTACTTC. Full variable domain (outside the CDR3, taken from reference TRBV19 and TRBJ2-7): DGGITQSPKYLFRKEGQNVTLSCEQNLNHDAMYWYRQDPGQGLRLIYYSQIVNDFQKGDIAEGYSVSREKKESFPLTVTSAQKNPTAFYLCASSPDGSHVYEQYFGPGTRLTVT.

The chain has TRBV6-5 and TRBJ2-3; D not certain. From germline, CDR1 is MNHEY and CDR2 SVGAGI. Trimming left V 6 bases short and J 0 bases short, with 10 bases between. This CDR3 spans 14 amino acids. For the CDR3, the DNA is TGTGCCAGCAGCGAACAGCCTAGCACAGATACGCAGTATTTT. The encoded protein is CASSEQPSTDTQYF.

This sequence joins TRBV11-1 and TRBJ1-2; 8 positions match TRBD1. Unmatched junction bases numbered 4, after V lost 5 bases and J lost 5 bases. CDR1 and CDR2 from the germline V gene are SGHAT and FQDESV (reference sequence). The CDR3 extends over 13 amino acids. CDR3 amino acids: CASSEGQGYGYTF. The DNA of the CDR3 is TGTGCCAGCAGCGAAGGACAGGGTTATGGCTACACCTTC.

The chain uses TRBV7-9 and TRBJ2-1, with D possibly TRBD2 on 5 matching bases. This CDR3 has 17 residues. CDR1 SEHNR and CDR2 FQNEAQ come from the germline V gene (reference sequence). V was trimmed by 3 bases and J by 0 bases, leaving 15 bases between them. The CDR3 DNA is TGTGCCAGCAGCTTTCCCTCCCTGGGGAGCTCCTACAATGAGCAGTTCTTC. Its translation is CASSFPSLGSSYNEQFF.

CDR3 in amino acids: CASSQERVTEAFF. Here the CDR3 DNA reads TGCGCCAGCAGCCAAGAAAGGGTCACTGAAGCTTTCTTT. The rearrangement uses TRBV4-1 and TRBJ1-1; no clear D. V lost 0 bases and J lost 4, with 6 bases in between. From germline, CDR1 is MGHRA and CDR2 YSYEKL. CDR3 size: 13 residues.

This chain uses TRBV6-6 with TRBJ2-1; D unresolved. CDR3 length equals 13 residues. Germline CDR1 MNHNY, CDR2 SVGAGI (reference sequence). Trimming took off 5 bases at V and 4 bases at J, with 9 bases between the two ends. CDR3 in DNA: TGTGCCAGCAGTACCTCTAATTACAATGAGCAGTTCTTC. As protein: CASSTSNYNEQFF.

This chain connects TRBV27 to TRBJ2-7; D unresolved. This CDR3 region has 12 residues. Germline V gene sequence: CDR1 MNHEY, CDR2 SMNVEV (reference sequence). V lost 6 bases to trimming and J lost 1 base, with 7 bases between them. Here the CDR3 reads CASRTDSYEQYF. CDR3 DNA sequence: TGTGCCAGCAGGACGGATTCCTACGAGCAGTACTTC.

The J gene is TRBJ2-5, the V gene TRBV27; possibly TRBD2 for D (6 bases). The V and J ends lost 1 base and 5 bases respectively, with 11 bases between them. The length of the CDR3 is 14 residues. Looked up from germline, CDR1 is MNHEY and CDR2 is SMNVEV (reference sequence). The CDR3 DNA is TGTGCCAGCAGTTTATTGGGAGGTGAGGAGACCCAGTACTTC. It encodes CASSLLGGEETQYF.

For the CDR3, the DNA is TGTGCCAGCCAACAACTAGCGACCTCCTACAATGAGCAGTTCTTC. This encodes CASQQLATSYNEQFF. V usage is TRBV7-6 and J usage is TRBJ2-1; 7 nucleotides align to TRBD2. The CDR3 length is 15 residues. The V gene end was trimmed by 8 bases and the J gene end by 0 bases; junction bases not matched to a gene: 7. Germline assignment: CDR1 SGHVS and CDR2 FNYEAQ.

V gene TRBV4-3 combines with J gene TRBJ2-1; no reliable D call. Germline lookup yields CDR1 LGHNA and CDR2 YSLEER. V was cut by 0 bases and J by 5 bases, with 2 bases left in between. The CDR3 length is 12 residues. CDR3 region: CASSQDHNEQFF. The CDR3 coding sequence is TGCGCCAGCAGCCAAGACCACAATGAGCAGTTCTTC.

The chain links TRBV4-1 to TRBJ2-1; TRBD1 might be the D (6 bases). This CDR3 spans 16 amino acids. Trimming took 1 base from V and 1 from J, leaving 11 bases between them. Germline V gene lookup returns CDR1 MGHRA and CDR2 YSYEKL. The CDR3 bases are TGCGCCAGCAGCCAAGTCGCTACAGGGTCCTACAATGAGCAGTTCTTC. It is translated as CASSQVATGSYNEQFF.

The CDR3 loop reads CASSLSVAILTGELFF. In DNA form, the CDR3 reads TGTGCCAGCAGCTTATCGGTAGCGATACTCACCGGGGAGCTGTTTTTT. This chain connects TRBV7-9 to TRBJ2-2; D may be TRBD2 (5 bases). Germline CDR1 and CDR2: SEHNR and FQNEAQ (reference sequence). The germline V and J ends were trimmed by 2 bases and 4 bases, with 14 bases remaining between them. The CDR3 runs 16 residues.

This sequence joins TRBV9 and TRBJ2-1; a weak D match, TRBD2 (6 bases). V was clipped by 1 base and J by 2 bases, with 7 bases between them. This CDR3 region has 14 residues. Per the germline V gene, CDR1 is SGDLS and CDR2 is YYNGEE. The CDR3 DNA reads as TGTGCCAGCAGCGTATGGGGGGCCTACAATGAGCAGTTCTTC. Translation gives CASSVWGAYNEQFF. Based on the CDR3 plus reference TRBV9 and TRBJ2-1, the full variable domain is DSGVTQTPKHLITATGQRVTLRCSPRSGDLSVYWYQQSLDQGLQFLIQYYNGEERAKGNILERFSAQQFPDLHSELNLSSLELGDSALYFCASSVWGAYNEQFFGPGTRLTVL.

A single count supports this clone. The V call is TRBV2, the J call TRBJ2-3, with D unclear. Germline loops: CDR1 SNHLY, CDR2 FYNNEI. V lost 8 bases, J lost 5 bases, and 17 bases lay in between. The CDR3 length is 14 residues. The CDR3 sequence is CASLYDDWGDTQYF. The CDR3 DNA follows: TGTGCCAGCCTCTACGATGACTGGGGAGATACGCAGTATTTT.

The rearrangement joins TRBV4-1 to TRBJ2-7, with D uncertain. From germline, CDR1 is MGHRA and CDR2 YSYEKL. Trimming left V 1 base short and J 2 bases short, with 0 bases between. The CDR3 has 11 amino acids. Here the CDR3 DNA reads TGCGCCAGCAGCCAAGCCTACGAGCAGTACTTC. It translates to CASSQAYEQYF.